One sample yielded the 13 T cell receptor beta chains listed below, sequenced in a study of T cells in Graves' hyperthyroidism and ophthalmopathy (dated by TCRdb to the late 2010s). Library creation used multiplex PCR. Reads for this sample came from an Illumina HiSeq 2000. Amplification of TCR beta CDR3 regions was carried out from RNA transcripts. A first-round RT-PCR of the TCR CDR3 used the HTBI primer set with the Qiagen OneStep RT-PCR kit. The public reads were reanalyzed by TCRdb: fastp trimming at Q25, MiXCR alignment, in-frame beta chains only. Under each unique CDR3 protein, matching rows form one entry showing the most common genes and DNA. The sample has 250,000 to 300,000 distinct CDR3 sequences on record, approximately 16% of them singletons. Clones ranked in the top ten supply about 30% of the sample. The sequencing sample was made of blood. Receptors originate from a woman aged 50 to 60 with Graves' hyperthyroidism that later progressed to Graves' ophthalmopathy.

This clonotype was observed many times. V usage is TRBV18 and J usage is TRBJ2-3; weak D call: TRBD1 (6 bases). The length of the CDR3 is 14 residues. CDR1 is KGHSH, CDR2 LQKENI, per germline. V shed 4 bases and J shed 6 bases, with 14 bases lying between them. As DNA, the CDR3 is TGTGCCAGCTCACGTTACAGGGATGCGGATACGCAGTATTTT. This codes for CASSRYRDADTQYF.

The chain recombines TRBV7-9 with TRBJ2-2; D call uncertain. In germline, CDR1 is SEHNR, CDR2 FQNEAQ (reference sequence). Trimming left V 3 bases short and J 6 bases short, with 14 bases between. The CDR3 is 15 amino acids. The CDR3 nucleotides are TGTGCCAGCAGCTTCTCGAGGTTTCTCGCCGGGGAGCTGTTTTTT. Amino acid sequence: CASSFSRFLAGELFF.

This clonotype occurred a few times. This CDR3 reads CASSQELARSDTQYF. DNA of the CDR3: TGCGCCAGCAGCCAAGAACTCGCTAGATCAGATACGCAGTATTTT. The rearrangement joins TRBV4-1 to TRBJ2-3; D gene unclear. The V end lost 0 bases, the J end lost 4 bases, and 11 bases lay between the germline ends. This CDR3 has 15 amino acids. The germline V gene has CDR1 MGHRA and CDR2 YSYEKL.

The sample holds many counts of this clonotype. The chain joins TRBV12-3 or TRBV12-4 to TRBJ2-2, with TRBD2 matching over 13 bases. The CDR3 is 15 amino acids. J gave up 6 bases and V 5 bases, and 3 bases lay outside the gene matches. The CDR3: CASSATSGRAGELFF. The CDR3 DNA reads TGTGCCAGCAGTGCTACTAGCGGGAGGGCCGGGGAGCTGTTTTTT.

This clonotype has a handful of counts. The chain uses TRBV25-1 and TRBJ1-2; no firm D call. Per the germline V gene, CDR1 is MGHDK and CDR2 is SYGVNS. V dropped 3 bases and J dropped 7 bases, with 3 bases sitting between them. The CDR3 is 10 amino acids. Here the CDR3 reads CASSDAGYTF. CDR3 sequence (DNA): TGTGCCAGCAGTGATGCTGGCTACACCTTC.

This clonotype was counted many times. The chain joins TRBV11-1 to TRBJ2-7, with D uncertain. CDR1 and CDR2 (germline): SGHAT, FQDESV (reference sequence). Trimming shortened V by 4 bases and J by 3 bases, and 40 bases separated the two germline ends. The CDR3 contains 23 residues. The CDR3 bases are TGTGCCAGCAGCTATGCTCCTGACACGGTATCTTCGACGATAACCCAGTTCAGCTACGAGCAGTACTTC. It is translated as CASSYAPDTVSSTITQFSYEQYF.

The genes are TRBV13 and TRBJ2-7; TRBD2 is a possible D gene (6 bases). This CDR3 has 15 residues. Trimming pared 5 bases from V and 5 bases from J, leaving 19 bases between. The germline gives CDR1 PRHDT, CDR2 FYEKMQ (reference sequence). This CDR3 reads CASSATGRLVHEQYF. CDR3 DNA: TGTGCCAGCAGCGCCACCGGGAGACTAGTGCACGAGCAGTACTTC.

The rearrangement joins TRBV10-3 to TRBJ2-7; the match to TRBD2 covers 7 bases. The DNA end is a closer match to TRBJ2-1, so the J assignment may be wrong. CDR1 ENHRY and CDR2 SYGVKD come from the germline V gene. The CDR3 runs to 14 residues. This CDR3 is CAIRAGGSIYEQFF. In DNA form, the CDR3 reads TGTGCCATCAGGGCGGGCGGGAGCATTTACGAGCAGTTCTTC.

The V call is TRBV28, the J call TRBJ1-2, with a tentative D call TRBD1 (6 bases). Germline assignment: CDR1 MDHEN and CDR2 SYDVKM. The V end lost 8 bases, the J end lost 4 bases, and 17 bases lay between the germline ends. This CDR3 is 14 amino acids long. CDR3 sequence reads: CASLVAGHIYGYTF. The CDR3 bases are TGTGCCAGCCTTGTGGCGGGACACATCTATGGCTACACCTTC.

The chain couples TRBV28 to TRBJ1-2; D might be TRBD1 (5 bases). The CDR3 is 15 residues long. Trimming pared 6 bases from V and 2 bases from J, leaving 16 bases between. Germline V CDR1 and CDR2: MDHEN, SYDVKM. The DNA of the CDR3 is TGTGCCAGCAGGGAGGAGGGAGGGGTAAACTATGGCTACACCTTC. Its protein is CASREEGGVNYGYTF.

This clonotype was observed a few times. CDR3 DNA: TGTGCCACCAGTGATTTTAGCGGGAGGCGGACAGATACGCAGTATTTT. Translating it yields CATSDFSGRRTDTQYF. The rearrangement links TRBV24-1 to TRBJ2-3; the match to TRBD2 covers 10 bases. Per the germline V gene, CDR1 is KGHDR and CDR2 is SFDVKD. This CDR3 comprises 16 residues. After removal of 1 base from V and 3 bases from J, the junction contained 3 bases not matched to a gene.

The chain couples TRBV27 to TRBJ2-2, with unresolved D. V shed 0 bases and J shed 1 base, with 6 bases lying between them. Germline V CDR1 and CDR2: MNHEY, SMNVEV (reference sequence). CDR3 length equals 15 residues. The CDR3 loop is CASSLSGRNTGELFF. For the CDR3, the DNA is TGTGCCAGCAGTTTATCCGGCAGGAACACCGGGGAGCTGTTTTTT.

This clonotype occurred many times. The CDR3 region has the DNA TGCGCCAGCAGCTTGAAGAACAGCCCCGAGCAGTACTTC. It specifies CASSLKNSPEQYF. This chain links TRBV5-1 with TRBJ2-7; D is undetermined. The germline gives CDR1 SGHRS, CDR2 YFSETQ. The CDR3 contains 13 residues. The V end was cut by 1 base, the J end by 6 bases, with 11 bases between.